What follows is one TCR beta chain and its context. Its target is unknown. After removal of 5 bases from V and 5 bases from J, the junction contained 1 base not matched to a gene. CDR3 length equals 13 residues. Germline V CDR1 and CDR2: KGHSY, FQNENV. The data were taken from a study of cytomegalovirus exposure and HLA in healthy donors. Study-level findings and limits: Follow-up analysis seemed to connect common viral pathogens with several of the most significant clusters identified. It was 164 TCR beta chains that were listed as cytomegalovirus-associated. Later, TCR association rates were found to vary by HLA locus, highest for DRB1 and lowest for HLA-C.

Use of 60 Vbeta and 13 Jbeta primers characterized the PCR. Using immunoSEQ multiplex PCR, the repertoire was profiled, and TCRdb retains in-frame clones only, with some absent. The sample yields 110,000 to 150,000 clones, about four fifths seen once. The source material was PBMCs. The sequence came from a woman aged 35 to 49 in good health and CMV-seropositive. The rearrangement joins TRBV16 to TRBJ2-7, with TRBD1 matching 12 bases. CDR3 nucleotide sequence: TGTGCCAGCAGCGGGACAGGGGGCAACGAGCAGTACTTC. The encoded protein is CASSGTGGNEQYF.